This record concerns one TCR beta chain sequence. The source of the sample is a study of blood T cell repertoires in COVID-19. About the study: In each case, the material was cDNA or gDNA derived from T cells, B-cell-depleted T cells, or PBMCs.

In the original processing: Amplified reference gene primers provided the basis for estimating nucleated cell counts. The data were produced by immunoSEQ multiplex PCR, yet TCRdb's version contains in-frame clones alone and is incomplete. V and J calls and clone size are as listed in that table; D and trimming were resolved from the DNA. The sample comprises 79,000 or so clones, 70% to 90% of which are singletons, and roughly a sixth rests with the top ten. This receptor was identified in a human donor in a cohort sampled during active COVID-19. Sequencing was carried out using peripheral blood.

In nucleotides, the CDR3 is TGTGCTAGTGGTTTGGCCGTCGTTACCTTC. Amino acid sequence: CASGLAVVTF. The chain uses TRBV12-5 and TRBJ1-2; no clear D gene. Germline loops: CDR1 LGHNT, CDR2 FRNRAP. The CDR3 totals 10 residues. Deletions cut 1 base from V and 14 bases from J, with 8 bases between.